What follows are 3 T cell receptor beta chains derived from one specimen sequenced in a study of CD8 T cells in Susac syndrome. Reverse transcription of about 0.45 to 1 ug RNA was performed with random hexamers. From the immunoSEQ multiplex PCR reads, TCRdb called clonotypes with MiXCR, one entry per CDR3 protein. The data hold 80,000 to 90,000 distinct CDR3 sequences, with roughly 91% observed a single time. The sequencing input was CD8+ T cells from PBMCs. These receptors were taken from a human donor in good health.

This clonotype has a single count. This sequence joins TRBV5-4 and TRBJ2-5; 8 nucleotides line up with TRBD2. Germline V gives CDR1 SGHNT, CDR2 YYREEE (reference sequence). Trimming removed 0 bases from V and 2 bases from J; junction bases left unmatched: 6. This CDR3 is built from 16 residues. The CDR3 bases are TGTGCCAGCAGCTTGGATCGCGGGGGGACACAAGAGACCCAGTACTTC. Its translation is CASSLDRGGTQETQYF. Full variable domain (rest looked up from reference TRBV5-4 and TRBJ2-5): ETGVTQSPTHLIKTRGQQVTLRCSSQSGHNTVSWYQQALGQGPQFIFQYYREEENGRGNFPPRFSGLQFPNYSSELNVNALELDDSALYLCASSLDRGGTQETQYFGPGTRLLVL.

The rearrangement joins TRBV18 to TRBJ2-7; 7 bases line up with TRBD1. J gave up 3 bases and V 7 bases, and 6 bases lay outside the gene matches. This CDR3 has 13 residues. Germline-derived CDR1 and CDR2 are KGHSH and LQKENI. The CDR3 DNA reads TGTGCCAGCTTAGGGGGCGATTACTACGAGCAGTACTTC. Residues: CASLGGDYYEQYF.

The chain links TRBV12-3 or TRBV12-4 to TRBJ1-4, with D unresolved. The V end lost 6 bases, the J end lost 6 bases, and 14 bases lay between the germline ends. CDR3 size: 14 residues. The CDR3 protein is CASRSTLGDEKLFF. CDR3 in DNA: TGTGCCAGCAGGTCGACTCTCGGGGATGAAAAACTGTTTTTT.